This T cell receptor beta chain derives from a study of blood T cells in healthy people across ages. General study points: Investigators viewed diversity estimates from one million T cells as underestimates, the study reported. Per-million-T-cell TCR beta diversity fell roughly linearly with age.

This clonotype was seen only a few times. The target antigen is unknown. The CDR3 length is 15 residues. Germline lookup yields CDR1 SNHLY and CDR2 FYNNEI. V was trimmed by 4 bases and J by 5 bases, leaving 17 bases between them. Primed by a sample-barcoded 5' primer and a J-beta primer mix, a second PCR proceeded for 7 to 11 cycles. TCRdb fed the 5' RACE reads into MiXCR, producing one record per CDR3 protein. The table has 800,000 to 950,000 distinct CDR3 sequences, roughly 50% seen once; the top ten hold over 10%. The TCR comes from a man aged 25-45 years in good health. The genes are TRBV2 and TRBJ1-2; TRBD1 is a possible D gene (6 bases). Sample: blood. The DNA of the CDR3 is TGTGCCAGCAGTGGGACGGAGGGGGGCCTATATGGCTACACCTTC. It codes for CASSGTEGGLYGYTF.